This T cell receptor beta chain originates from a study of blood T cell repertoires in COVID-19. Study-level information: The origin of the acute and convalescent COVID-19 samples was the United States, Italy and Spain. T cells, B-cell-depleted T cells, or PBMCs supplied cDNA or gDNA.

The CDR3 has 13 amino acids. Germline assignment: CDR1 MNHEY and CDR2 SVGAGI. Deletions cut 2 bases from V and 8 bases from J, with 10 bases between. Source study methods: Estimation of nucleated cell counts was performed using reference gene primer amplification. Some clones are missing from TCRdb's copy, which holds only in-frame ones; the method was immunoSEQ multiplex PCR. V, J and clone size reflect that table, while D and trimming were determined from the DNA. The sample has roughly 300,000 clones; approximately 85% are singletons. This sequence joins TRBV6-5 and TRBJ2-1; tentatively, D is TRBD2 (5 bases). This TCR derives from a human donor in a cohort sampled during active COVID-19. The sample consisted of peripheral blood. The CDR3 DNA follows: TGTGCCAGCAGTTACGGTCAGAGGGATGAGCAGTTCTTC. Translated, it gives CASSYGQRDEQFF.